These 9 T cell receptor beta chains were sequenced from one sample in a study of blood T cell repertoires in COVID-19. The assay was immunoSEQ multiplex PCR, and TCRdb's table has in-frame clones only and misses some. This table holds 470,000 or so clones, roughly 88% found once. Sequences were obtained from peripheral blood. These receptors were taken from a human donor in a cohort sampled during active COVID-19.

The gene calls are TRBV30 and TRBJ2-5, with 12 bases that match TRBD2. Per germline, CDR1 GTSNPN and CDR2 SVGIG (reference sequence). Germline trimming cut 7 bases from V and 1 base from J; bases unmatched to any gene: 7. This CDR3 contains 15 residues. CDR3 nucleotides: TGTGCCTCCTCCCGGACTAGCGGGACCCAAGAGACCCAGTACTTC. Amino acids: CASSRTSGTQETQYF.

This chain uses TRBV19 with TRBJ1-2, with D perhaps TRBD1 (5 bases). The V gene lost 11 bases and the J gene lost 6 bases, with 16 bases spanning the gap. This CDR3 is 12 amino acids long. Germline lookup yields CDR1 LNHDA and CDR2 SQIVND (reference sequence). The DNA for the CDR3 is TGTGCCGGCGCTCGGGACTCCAATGGCTACACCTTC. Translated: CAGARDSNGYTF.

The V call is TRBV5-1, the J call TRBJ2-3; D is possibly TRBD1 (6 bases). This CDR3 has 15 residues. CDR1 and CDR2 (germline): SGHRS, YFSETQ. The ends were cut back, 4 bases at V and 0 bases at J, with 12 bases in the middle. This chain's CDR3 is CASSLDRSSTDTQYF. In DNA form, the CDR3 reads TGCGCCAGCAGCCTGGACAGATCTAGCACAGATACGCAGTATTTT.

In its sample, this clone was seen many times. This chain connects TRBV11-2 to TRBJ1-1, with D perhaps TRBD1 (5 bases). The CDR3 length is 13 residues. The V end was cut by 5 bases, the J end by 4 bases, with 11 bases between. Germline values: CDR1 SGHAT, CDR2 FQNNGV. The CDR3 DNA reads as TGTGCCAGCAGCCGGGGGGGGAGCACTGAAGCTTTCTTT. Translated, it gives CASSRGGSTEAFF.

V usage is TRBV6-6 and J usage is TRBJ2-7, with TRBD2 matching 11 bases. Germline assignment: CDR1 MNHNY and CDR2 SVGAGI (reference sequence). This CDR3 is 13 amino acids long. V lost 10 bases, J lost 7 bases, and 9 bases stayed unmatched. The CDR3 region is CAMALAGVGEQYF. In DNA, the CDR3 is TGTGCCATGGCACTAGCGGGAGTGGGAGAGCAGTACTTC.

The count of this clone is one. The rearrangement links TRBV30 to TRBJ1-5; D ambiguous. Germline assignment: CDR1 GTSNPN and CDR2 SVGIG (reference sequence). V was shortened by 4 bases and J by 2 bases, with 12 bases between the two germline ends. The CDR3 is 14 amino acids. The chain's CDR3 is CAWTARLGNQPQHF. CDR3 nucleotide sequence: TGTGCCTGGACGGCGCGACTTGGCAATCAGCCCCAGCATTTT.

CDR3 loop: CASSLAGEANYGYTF. CDR3 nucleotides: TGCGCCAGCAGCTTGGCAGGGGAAGCTAACTATGGCTACACCTTC. The J gene is TRBJ1-2, the V gene TRBV5-1; maybe TRBD1 (6 bases). V lost 0 bases and J 0 bases, leaving 9 bases between the germline ends. The CDR3 has 15 amino acids. The germline V gene has CDR1 SGHRS and CDR2 YFSETQ. The full variable domain, its missing parts supplied by reference TRBV5-1 and TRBJ1-2, is KAGVTQTPRYLIKTRGQQVTLSCSPISGHRSVSWYQQTPGQGLQFLFEYFSETQRNKGNFPGRFSGRQFSNSRSEMNVSTLELGDSALYLCASSLAGEANYGYTFGSGTRLTVV.

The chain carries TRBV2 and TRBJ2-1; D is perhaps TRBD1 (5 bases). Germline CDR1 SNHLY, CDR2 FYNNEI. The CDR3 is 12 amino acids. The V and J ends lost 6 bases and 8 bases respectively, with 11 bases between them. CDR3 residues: CASSMTADEQFF. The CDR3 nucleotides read TGTGCCAGCAGCATGACAGCAGATGAGCAGTTCTTC.

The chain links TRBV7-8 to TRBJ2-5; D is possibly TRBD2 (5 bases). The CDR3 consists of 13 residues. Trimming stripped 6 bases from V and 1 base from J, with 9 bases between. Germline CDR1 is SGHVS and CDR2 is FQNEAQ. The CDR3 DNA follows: TGTGCCAGCAGGCCAAGCGGCCAAGAGACCCAGTACTTC. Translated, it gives CASRPSGQETQYF.